One sample yielded the 12 T cell receptor beta chains listed below, sequenced in a study of blood T cell repertoires in COVID-19 (dated by TCRdb to about 2020). The library was built by means of the immunoSEQ multiplex PCR assay. The table was pulled from immuneACCESS by TCRdb, which kept in-frame rearrangements only. Such tables lose some clones; where checked, under half of the loss comes from unresolved V genes, and the rest has no known cause. For this sample the table gives over 150,000 clones, of which almost 85% were detected only once. The ten largest clones take up 13% to 15% of the sample. Specimen: peripheral blood. These receptors came from a man younger than 35 with active or convalescent COVID-19.

V gene TRBV3-1 (or the pseudogene TRBV3-2) combines with J gene TRBJ2-1; D perhaps matches TRBD1 (5 bases). The germline V and J ends were trimmed by 0 bases and 5 bases, with 11 bases remaining between them. Germline lookup yields CDR1 LGHDT and CDR2 YNNKEL (reference sequence). This CDR3 is built from 15 residues. The CDR3 coding sequence is TGTGCCAGCAGCCAAGATGGGGCAGCTCACAATGAGCAGTTCTTC. It is translated as CASSQDGAAHNEQFF.

The DNA of the CDR3 is TGTGCCTGGAGTGTAGGAGTTAGCAATCAGCCCCAGCATTTT. Translated: CAWSVGVSNQPQHF. V and J are TRBV30 and TRBJ1-5; D unresolved. CDR3 length: 14 amino acids. With 0 bases removed from V and 0 bases from J, the gap between germline ends came to 6 bases. Germline V gives CDR1 GTSNPN, CDR2 SVGIG (reference sequence).

V gene TRBV7-2 combines with J gene TRBJ2-3, with a possible D match to TRBD2 (6 bases). CDR3 length: 14 amino acids. Trimming took 5 bases from V and 6 from J, leaving 15 bases between them. Germline V CDR1 and CDR2: SGHTA, FQGNSA. CDR3 sequence: CASSLRKRVDTQYF. As DNA, the CDR3 is TGTGCCAGCAGCCTCCGGAAGCGGGTGGATACGCAGTATTTT.

The chain links TRBV5-4 to TRBJ1-6; 9 bases line up with TRBD1. V was pared by 0 bases and J by 7 bases, with 5 bases of the junction left unmatched. CDR1 and CDR2 from the germline V gene are SGHNT and YYREEE (reference sequence). The CDR3 has 16 amino acids. CDR3 protein: CASSLAKQGANSPLHF. The CDR3 DNA follows: TGTGCCAGCAGCTTGGCCAAACAGGGGGCGAATTCACCCCTCCACTTT.

The V and J genes are TRBV7-9 and TRBJ1-2; 7 nucleotides match TRBD1. V dropped 5 bases and J dropped 4; count of bases not matched to a gene: 13. The CDR3 has 16 amino acids. CDR1 and CDR2 from the germline V gene are SEHNR and FQNEAQ (reference sequence). The CDR3 region has the DNA TGTGCCAGCAGCCCGATTGAGGGGGCGCCGTTCTATGGCTACACCTTC. Protein product: CASSPIEGAPFYGYTF.

The V call is TRBV11-2, the J call TRBJ2-7; tentative D call: TRBD1 (6 bases). Germline lookup yields CDR1 SGHAT and CDR2 FQNNGV. Trimming took off 0 bases at V and 5 bases at J, with 11 bases between the two ends. The CDR3 loop spans 14 amino acids. CDR3 loop: CASSLDQGIHEQYF. The CDR3 DNA reads as TGTGCCAGCAGCTTAGACCAGGGGATCCACGAGCAGTACTTC.

The chain recombines TRBV6-6 with TRBJ2-7; TRBD1 matches 7 bases. The germline V gene encodes CDR1 MNHNY and CDR2 SVGAGI (reference sequence). This CDR3 contains 13 residues. V lost 5 bases, J lost 7 bases, and 8 bases stayed unmatched. The CDR3 sequence is CASSTGDPREQYF. CDR3 bases: TGTGCCAGCAGTACAGGGGACCCGAGGGAGCAGTACTTC.

The gene calls are TRBV12-5 and TRBJ1-5; tentative D call: TRBD1 (5 bases). Trimming removed 5 bases from V and 5 bases from J, with 16 bases in between. CDR1 and CDR2 (germline): LGHNT, FRNRAP. There are 15 residues in the CDR3. Written as DNA, the CDR3 is TGTGCTAGTGGTCTACAAAGACAGTACGATCAGCCCCAGCATTTT. It yields the protein CASGLQRQYDQPQHF.

This clone was detected once. The gene calls are TRBV19 and TRBJ2-7, with 7 bases lining up with TRBD1. The CDR3 sequence is 15 residues long. Germline-derived CDR1 and CDR2 are LNHDA and SQIVND (reference sequence). The J segment lost 3 bases and the V segment lost 1 base, leaving 6 bases of the junction unmatched. The CDR3 reads CASSIGGTAIYEQYF. Here the CDR3 DNA reads TGTGCCAGTAGTATAGGGGGGACAGCGATCTACGAGCAGTACTTC.

This clone was seen only a few times. This chain links TRBV19 with TRBJ2-1, with 8 bases fitting TRBD2. CDR3 length equals 16 residues. Germline CDR1 is LNHDA and CDR2 is SQIVND (reference sequence). Losses at the gene ends were 3 bases for V and 9 bases for J; bases not matched to a gene: 13. The CDR3 loop is CASSIVGTRPLGEQFF. Written as DNA, the CDR3 is TGTGCCAGTAGTATCGTGGGGACTAGGCCCCTTGGTGAGCAGTTCTTC.

This clone came up once. The CDR3 loop reads CASRDRGPGNTIYF. In nucleotides, the CDR3 is TGTGCCAGCAGGGACAGGGGGCCTGGAAACACCATATATTTT. The chain joins TRBV2 to TRBJ1-3; 11 bases line up with TRBD1. V lost 6 bases, J lost 2 bases, and 0 bases stayed unmatched. This CDR3 is built from 14 residues. The germline CDR1 and CDR2 sequences are SNHLY and FYNNEI. Full variable domain (remainder filled in from reference TRBV2 and TRBJ1-3): EPEVTQTPSHQVTQMGQEVILRCVPISNHLYFYWYRQILGQKVEFLVSFYNNEISEKSEIFDDQFSVERPDGSNFTLKIRSTKLEDSAMYFCASRDRGPGNTIYFGEGSWLTVV.

This clone was found many times. This chain links TRBV19 with TRBJ1-2; D not resolved. CDR1 is LNHDA and CDR2 is SQIVND in the germline V gene (reference sequence). V dropped 7 bases and J dropped 4 bases, with 13 bases sitting between them. The CDR3 loop spans 13 amino acids. CDR3 DNA: TGTGCCAGTAAAGAGGGTCAGGCCTATGGCTACACCTTC. The encoded protein is CASKEGQAYGYTF. The whole variable domain, filled in from reference TRBV19 and TRBJ1-2, reads DGGITQSPKYLFRKEGQNVTLSCEQNLNHDAMYWYRQDPGQGLRLIYYSQIVNDFQKGDIAEGYSVSREKKESFPLTVTSAQKNPTAFYLCASKEGQAYGYTFGSGTRLTVV.